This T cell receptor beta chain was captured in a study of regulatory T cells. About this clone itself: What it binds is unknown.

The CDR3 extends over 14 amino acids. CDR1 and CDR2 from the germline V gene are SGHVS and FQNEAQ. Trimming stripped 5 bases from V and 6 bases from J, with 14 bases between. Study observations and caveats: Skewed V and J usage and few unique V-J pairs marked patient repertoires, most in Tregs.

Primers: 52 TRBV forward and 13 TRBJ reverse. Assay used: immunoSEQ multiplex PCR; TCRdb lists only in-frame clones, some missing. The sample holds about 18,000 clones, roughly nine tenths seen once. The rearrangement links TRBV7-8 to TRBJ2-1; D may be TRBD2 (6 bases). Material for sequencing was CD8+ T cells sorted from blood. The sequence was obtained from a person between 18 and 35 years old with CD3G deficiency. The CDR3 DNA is TGTGCCAGCAGCCTCTCCCAGGGAGGCAATGAGCAGTTCTTC. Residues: CASSLSQGGNEQFF.